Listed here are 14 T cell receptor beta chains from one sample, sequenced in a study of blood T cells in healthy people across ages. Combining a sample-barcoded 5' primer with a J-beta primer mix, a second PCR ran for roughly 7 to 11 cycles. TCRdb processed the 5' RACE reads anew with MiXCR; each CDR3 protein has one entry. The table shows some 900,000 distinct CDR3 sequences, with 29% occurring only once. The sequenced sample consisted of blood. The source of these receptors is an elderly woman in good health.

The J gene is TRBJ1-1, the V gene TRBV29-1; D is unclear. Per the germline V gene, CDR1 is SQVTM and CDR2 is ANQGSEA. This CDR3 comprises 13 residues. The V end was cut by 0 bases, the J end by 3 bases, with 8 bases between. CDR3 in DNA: TGCAGCGTTGAAGAATCACCCTACACTGAAGCTTTCTTT. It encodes CSVEESPYTEAFF.

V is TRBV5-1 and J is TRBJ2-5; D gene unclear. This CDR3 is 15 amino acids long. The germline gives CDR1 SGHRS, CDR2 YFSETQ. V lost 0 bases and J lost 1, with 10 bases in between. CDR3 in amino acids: CASSLDGRPQETQYF. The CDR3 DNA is TGCGCCAGCAGCTTGGATGGACGACCCCAAGAGACCCAGTACTTC.

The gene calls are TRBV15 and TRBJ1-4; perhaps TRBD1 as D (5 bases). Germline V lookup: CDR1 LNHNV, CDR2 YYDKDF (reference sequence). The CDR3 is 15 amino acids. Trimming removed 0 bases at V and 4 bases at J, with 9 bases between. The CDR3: CATSRDPGGNEKLFF. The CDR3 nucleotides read TGTGCCACCAGCAGAGATCCGGGGGGTAATGAAAAACTGTTTTTT.

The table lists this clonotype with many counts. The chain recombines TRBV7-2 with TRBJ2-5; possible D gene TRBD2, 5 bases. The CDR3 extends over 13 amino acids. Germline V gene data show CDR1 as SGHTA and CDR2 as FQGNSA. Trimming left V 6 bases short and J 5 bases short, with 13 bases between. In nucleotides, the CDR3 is TGTGCCAGCAGGCACACTAGTGCGGAGACCCAGTACTTC. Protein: CASRHTSAETQYF.

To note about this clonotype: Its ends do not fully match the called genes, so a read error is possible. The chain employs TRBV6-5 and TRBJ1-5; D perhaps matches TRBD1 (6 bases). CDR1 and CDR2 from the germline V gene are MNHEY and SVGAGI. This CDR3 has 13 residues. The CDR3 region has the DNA TGTGCCAGCAGGTACTCGATATGGGACAAACAGCATTTT. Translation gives CASRYSIWDKQHF.

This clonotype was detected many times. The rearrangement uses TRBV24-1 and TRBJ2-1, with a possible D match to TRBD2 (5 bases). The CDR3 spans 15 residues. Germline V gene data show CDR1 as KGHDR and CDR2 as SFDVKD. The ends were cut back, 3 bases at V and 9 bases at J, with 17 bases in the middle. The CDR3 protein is CATSDLKRAKSEQFF. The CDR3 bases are TGTGCCACCAGTGATCTAAAGAGGGCTAAGAGTGAGCAGTTCTTC.

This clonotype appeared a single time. The CDR3 nucleotides read TGCGCCAGCAGCTGGAACGTGAATCGGGACCCCAATGATACGCAGTATTTT. It codes for CASSWNVNRDPNDTQYF. The rearrangement uses TRBV5-1 and TRBJ2-3; D possibly uses TRBD1 or TRBD2 (5 bases each). Trimming took 3 bases from V and 6 from J, leaving 23 bases between them. Germline-derived CDR1 and CDR2 are SGHRS and YFSETQ. The length of the CDR3 is 17 residues.

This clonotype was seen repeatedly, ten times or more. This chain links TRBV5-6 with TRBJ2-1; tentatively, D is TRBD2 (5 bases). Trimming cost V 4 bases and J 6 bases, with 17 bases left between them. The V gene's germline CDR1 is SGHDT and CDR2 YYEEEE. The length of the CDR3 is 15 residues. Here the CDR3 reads CASSPSGKRANEQFF. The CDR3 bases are TGTGCCAGCAGCCCCTCGGGGAAAAGGGCCAATGAGCAGTTCTTC.

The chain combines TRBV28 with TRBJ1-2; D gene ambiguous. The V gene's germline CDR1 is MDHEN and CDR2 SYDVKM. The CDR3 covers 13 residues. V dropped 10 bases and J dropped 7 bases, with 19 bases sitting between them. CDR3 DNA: TGTGCCATCGGGAGGGCCTCCTTGCTTGGCTACACCTTC. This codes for CAIGRASLLGYTF.

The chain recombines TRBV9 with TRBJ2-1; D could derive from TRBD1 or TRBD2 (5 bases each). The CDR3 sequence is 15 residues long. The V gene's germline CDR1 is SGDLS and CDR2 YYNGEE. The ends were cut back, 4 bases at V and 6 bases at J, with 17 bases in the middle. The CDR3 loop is CASSQTLWDPNEQFF. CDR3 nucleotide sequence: TGTGCCAGCAGCCAAACCTTATGGGACCCCAATGAGCAGTTCTTC.

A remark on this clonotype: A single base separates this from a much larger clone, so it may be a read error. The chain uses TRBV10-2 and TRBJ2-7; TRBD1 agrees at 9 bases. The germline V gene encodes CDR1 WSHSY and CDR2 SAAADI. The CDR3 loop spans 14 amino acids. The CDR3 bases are TGCGTCAGCAGTGATACAGGGGGCAGGTACGAGCAGTACTTC. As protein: CVSSDTGGRYEQYF.

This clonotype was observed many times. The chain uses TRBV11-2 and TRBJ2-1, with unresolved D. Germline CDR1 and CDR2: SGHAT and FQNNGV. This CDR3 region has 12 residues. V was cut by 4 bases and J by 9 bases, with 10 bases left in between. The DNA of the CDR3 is TGTGCCAGCAGCTCCGGTCGTGGTGAGCAGTTCTTC. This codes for CASSSGRGEQFF.

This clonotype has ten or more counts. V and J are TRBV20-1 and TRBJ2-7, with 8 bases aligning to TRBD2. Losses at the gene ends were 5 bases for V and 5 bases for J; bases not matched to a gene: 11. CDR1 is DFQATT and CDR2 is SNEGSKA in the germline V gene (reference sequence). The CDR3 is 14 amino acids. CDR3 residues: CSAHGERGNHEQYF. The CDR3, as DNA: TGCAGTGCTCACGGGGAGCGGGGGAATCACGAGCAGTACTTC.

For the CDR3, the DNA is TGTGCCAGCAGTGAGAGACGTGAGGGGGCCTTTTGGGACAATGAGCAGTTCTTC. This translates into CASSERREGAFWDNEQFF. The rearrangement joins TRBV25-1 to TRBJ2-1; 7 bases match TRBD1. V was clipped by 3 bases and J by 5 bases; unmatched bases: 16. The CDR3 contains 18 residues. Germline CDR1 is MGHDK and CDR2 is SYGVNS.